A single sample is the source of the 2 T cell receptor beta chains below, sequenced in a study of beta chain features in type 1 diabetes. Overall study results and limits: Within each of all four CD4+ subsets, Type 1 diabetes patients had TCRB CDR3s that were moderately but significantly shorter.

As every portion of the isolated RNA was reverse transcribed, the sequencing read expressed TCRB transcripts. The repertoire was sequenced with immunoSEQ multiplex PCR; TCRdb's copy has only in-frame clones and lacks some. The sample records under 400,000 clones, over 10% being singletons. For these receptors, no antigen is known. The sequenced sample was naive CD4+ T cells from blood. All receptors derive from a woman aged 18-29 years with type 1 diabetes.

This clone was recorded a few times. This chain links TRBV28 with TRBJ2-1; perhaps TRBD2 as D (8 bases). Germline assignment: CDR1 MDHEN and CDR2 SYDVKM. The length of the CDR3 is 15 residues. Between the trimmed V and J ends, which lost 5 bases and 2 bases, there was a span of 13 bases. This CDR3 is CASSPGGLAYNEQFF. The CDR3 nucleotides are TGTGCCAGCAGTCCAGGGGGACTAGCCTACAATGAGCAGTTCTTC. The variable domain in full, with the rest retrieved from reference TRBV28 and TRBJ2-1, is DVKVTQSSRYLVKRTGEKVFLECVQDMDHENMFWYRQDPGLGLRLIYFSYDVKMKEKGDIPEGYSVSREKKERFSLILESASTNQTSMYLCASSPGGLAYNEQFFGPGTRLTVL.

The CDR3 here is CASSVSGEWTEAFF. The CDR3 DNA is TGTGCCAGCAGCGTGTCGGGGGAGTGGACTGAAGCTTTCTTT. The chain has TRBV9 and TRBJ1-1; TRBD1 is a possible D gene (5 bases). V was clipped by 2 bases and J by 5 bases, with 13 bases between them. Looked up from germline, CDR1 is SGDLS and CDR2 is YYNGEE. The CDR3 spans 14 residues.